These 5 T cell receptor beta chains came from one sample sequenced in a study of identical twins. One entry per CDR3 protein results from TCRdb running MiXCR on the 5' RACE reads. In the table there are around 230,000 distinct CDR3 sequences, around a tenth of which are singletons. The sample taken for sequencing was memory (CD45RO+) T cells sorted from blood. Source of these receptors: a woman between 18 and 30 years old in good health.

This clonotype was seen a few times. The chain joins TRBV5-1 to TRBJ2-2, with D possibly called TRBD1 or TRBD2 (6 bases each). The germline V gene has CDR1 SGHRS and CDR2 YFSETQ. The CDR3 totals 17 residues. V gave up 1 base and J gave up 1 base, with 14 bases separating them. The DNA for the CDR3 is TGCGCCAGCAGCTTGTTCGGGGGCGGGGTGAACACCGGGGAGCTGTTTTTT. It encodes CASSLFGGGVNTGELFF.

This clonotype was recorded at least ten times. The V and J genes are TRBV27 and TRBJ2-1; D unresolved. CDR3 length: 14 residues. CDR1 MNHEY and CDR2 SMNVEV come from the germline V gene (reference sequence). Between the trimmed V and J ends, which lost 7 bases and 0 bases, there was a span of 10 bases. The CDR3 bases are TGTGCCAGCATAAACACCGGCTCCTACAATGAGCAGTTCTTC. Encoded protein: CASINTGSYNEQFF.

In its sample, this clonotype was seen a few times. V gene TRBV28 combines with J gene TRBJ2-5; no reliable D call. The CDR3 extends over 12 amino acids. Trimming stripped 3 bases from V and 6 bases from J, with 8 bases between. Germline assignment: CDR1 MDHEN and CDR2 SYDVKM. CDR3 coding DNA: TGTGCCAGCAGTTTTGCATTGAAGACCCAGTACTTC. Its protein is CASSFALKTQYF.

The rearrangement uses TRBV11-3 and TRBJ2-7, with D perhaps TRBD1 or TRBD2 (5 bases each). The germline V gene has CDR1 SGHNT and CDR2 YENEEA. The CDR3 runs 13 residues. V shed 4 bases and J shed 5 bases, with 12 bases lying between them. CDR3 amino acids: CASSYRRDHEQYF. Written as DNA, the CDR3 is TGTGCCAGCAGCTACCGCCGGGACCACGAGCAGTACTTC.

The CDR3 here is CAWSVNSGPLHF. In DNA form, the CDR3 reads TGTGCCTGGAGTGTTAATTCGGGACCCCTCCACTTT. The V and J genes are TRBV30 and TRBJ1-6; D gene unclear. This CDR3 contains 12 residues. Germline CDR1 is GTSNPN and CDR2 is SVGIG (reference sequence). V was cut by 0 bases and J by 12 bases, with 9 bases left in between.